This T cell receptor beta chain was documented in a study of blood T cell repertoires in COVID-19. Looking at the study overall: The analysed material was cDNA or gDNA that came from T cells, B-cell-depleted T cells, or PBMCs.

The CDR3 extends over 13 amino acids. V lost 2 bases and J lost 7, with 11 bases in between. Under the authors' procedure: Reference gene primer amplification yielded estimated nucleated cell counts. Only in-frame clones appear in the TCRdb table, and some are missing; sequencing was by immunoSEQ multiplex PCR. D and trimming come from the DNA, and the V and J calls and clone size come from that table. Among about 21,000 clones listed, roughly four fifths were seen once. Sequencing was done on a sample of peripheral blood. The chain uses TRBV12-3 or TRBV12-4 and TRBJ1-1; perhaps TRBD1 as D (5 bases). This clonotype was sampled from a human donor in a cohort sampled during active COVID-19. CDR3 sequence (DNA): TGTGCCAGCAGTTTACTTCGGGGGAGTGAAGCTTTCTTT. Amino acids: CASSLLRGSEAFF.